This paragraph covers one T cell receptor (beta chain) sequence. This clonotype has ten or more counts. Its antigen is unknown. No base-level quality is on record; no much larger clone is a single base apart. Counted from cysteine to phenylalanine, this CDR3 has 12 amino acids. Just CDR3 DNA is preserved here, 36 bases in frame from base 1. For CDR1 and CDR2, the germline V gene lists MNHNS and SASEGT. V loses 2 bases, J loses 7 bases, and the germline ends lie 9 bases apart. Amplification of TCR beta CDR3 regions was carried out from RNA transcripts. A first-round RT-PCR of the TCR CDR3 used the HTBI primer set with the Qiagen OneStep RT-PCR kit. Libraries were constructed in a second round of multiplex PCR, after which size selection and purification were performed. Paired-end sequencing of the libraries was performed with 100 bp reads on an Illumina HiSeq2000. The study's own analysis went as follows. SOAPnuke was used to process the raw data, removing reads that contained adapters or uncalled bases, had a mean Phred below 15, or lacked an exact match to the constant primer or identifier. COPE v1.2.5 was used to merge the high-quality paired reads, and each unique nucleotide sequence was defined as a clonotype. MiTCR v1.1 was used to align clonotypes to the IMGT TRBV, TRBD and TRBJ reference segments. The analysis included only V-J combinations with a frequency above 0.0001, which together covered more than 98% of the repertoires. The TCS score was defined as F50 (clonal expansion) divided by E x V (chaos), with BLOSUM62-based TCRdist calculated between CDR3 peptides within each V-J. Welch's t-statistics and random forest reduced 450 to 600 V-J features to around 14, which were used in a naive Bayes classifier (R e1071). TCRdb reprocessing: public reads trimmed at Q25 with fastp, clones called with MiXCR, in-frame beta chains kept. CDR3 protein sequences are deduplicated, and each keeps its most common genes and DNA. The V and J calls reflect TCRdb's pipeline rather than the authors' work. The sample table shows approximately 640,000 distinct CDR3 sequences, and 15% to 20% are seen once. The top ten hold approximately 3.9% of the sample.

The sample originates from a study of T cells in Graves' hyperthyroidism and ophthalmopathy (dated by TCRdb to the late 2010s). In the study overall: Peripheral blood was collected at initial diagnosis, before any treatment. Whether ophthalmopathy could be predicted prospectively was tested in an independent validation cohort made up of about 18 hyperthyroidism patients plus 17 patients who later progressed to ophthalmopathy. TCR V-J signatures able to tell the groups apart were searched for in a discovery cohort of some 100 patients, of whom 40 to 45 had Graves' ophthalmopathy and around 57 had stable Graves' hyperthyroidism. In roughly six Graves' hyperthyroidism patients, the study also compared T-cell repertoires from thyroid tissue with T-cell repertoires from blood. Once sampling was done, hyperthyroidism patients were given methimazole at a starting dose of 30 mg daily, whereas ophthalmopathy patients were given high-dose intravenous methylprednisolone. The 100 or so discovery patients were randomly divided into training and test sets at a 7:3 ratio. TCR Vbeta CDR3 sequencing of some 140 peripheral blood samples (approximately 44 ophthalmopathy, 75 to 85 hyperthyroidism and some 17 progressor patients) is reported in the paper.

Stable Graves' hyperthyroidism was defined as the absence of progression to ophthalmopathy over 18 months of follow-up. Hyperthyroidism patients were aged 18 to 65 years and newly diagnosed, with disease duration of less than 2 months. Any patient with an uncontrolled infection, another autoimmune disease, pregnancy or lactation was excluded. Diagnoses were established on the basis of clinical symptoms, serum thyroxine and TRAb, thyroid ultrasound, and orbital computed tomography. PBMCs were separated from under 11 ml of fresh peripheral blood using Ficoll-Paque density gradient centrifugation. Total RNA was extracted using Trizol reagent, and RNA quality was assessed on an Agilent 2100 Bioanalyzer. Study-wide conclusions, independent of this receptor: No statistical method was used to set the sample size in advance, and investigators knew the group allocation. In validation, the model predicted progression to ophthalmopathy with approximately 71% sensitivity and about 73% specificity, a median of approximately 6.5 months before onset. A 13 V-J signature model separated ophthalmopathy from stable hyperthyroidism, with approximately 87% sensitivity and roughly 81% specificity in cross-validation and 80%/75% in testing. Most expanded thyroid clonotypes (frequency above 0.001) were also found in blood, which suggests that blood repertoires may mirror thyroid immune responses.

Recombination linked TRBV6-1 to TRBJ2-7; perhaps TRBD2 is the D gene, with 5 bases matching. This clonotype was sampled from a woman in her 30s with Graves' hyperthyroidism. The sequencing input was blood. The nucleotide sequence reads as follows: TGTGCCAGCAGTGAATGGACGGGAGAGCAGTACTTC. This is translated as CASSEWTGEQYF.